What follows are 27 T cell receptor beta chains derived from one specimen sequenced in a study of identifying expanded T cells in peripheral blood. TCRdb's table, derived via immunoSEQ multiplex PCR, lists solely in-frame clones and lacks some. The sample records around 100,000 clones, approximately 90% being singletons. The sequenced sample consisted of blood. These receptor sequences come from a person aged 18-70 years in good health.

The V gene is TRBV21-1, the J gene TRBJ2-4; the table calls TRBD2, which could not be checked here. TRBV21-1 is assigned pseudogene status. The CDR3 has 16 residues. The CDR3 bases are TGTGCCAGCAGGTCGGAGGGGCCTCTTTGTAAAAACATTCAGTACTTC. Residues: CASRSEGPLCKNIQYF.

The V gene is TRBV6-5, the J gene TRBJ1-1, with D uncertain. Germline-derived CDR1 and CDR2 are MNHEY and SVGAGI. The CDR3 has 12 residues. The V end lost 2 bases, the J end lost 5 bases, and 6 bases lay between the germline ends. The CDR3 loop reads CASSYGLTEAFF. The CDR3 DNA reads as TGTGCCAGCAGTTACGGTCTGACTGAAGCTTTCTTT.

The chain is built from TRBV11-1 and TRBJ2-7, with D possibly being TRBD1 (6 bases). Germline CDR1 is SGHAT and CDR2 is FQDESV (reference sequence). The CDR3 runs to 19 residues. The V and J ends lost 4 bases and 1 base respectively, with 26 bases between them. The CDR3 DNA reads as TGTGCCAGCAGCTCAAAGGAAACTCAGGGGTTCAGGGGTTCCTACGAGCAGTACTTC. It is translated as CASSSKETQGFRGSYEQYF.

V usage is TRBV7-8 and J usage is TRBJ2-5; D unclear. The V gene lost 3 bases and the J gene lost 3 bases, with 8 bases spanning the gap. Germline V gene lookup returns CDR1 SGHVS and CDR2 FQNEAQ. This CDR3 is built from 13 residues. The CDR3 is CASSFGREETQYF. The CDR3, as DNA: TGTGCCAGCAGCTTCGGACGGGAAGAGACCCAGTACTTC.

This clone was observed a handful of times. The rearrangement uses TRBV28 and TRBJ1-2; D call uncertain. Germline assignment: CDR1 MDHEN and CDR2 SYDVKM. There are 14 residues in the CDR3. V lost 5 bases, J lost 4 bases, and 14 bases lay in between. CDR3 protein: CASSAAPKGYGYTF. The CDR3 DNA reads TGTGCCAGCAGTGCAGCTCCCAAGGGCTATGGCTACACCTTC.

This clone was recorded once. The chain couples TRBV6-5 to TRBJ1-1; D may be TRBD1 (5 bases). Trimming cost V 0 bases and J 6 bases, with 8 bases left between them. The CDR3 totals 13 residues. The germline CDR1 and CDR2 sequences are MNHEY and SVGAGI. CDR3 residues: CASSYSEGPEAFF. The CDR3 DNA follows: TGTGCCAGCAGTTACTCCGAGGGACCTGAAGCTTTCTTT.

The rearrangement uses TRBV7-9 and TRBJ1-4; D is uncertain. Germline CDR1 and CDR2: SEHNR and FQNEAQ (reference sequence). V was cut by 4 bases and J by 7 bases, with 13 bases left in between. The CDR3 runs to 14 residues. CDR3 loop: CASSSGPAGEKLFF. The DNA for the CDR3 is TGTGCCAGCAGCTCCGGGCCGGCAGGTGAAAAACTGTTTTTT.

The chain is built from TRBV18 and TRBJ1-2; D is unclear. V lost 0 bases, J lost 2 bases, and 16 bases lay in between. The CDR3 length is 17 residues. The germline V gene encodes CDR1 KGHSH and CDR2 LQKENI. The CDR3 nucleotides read TGTGCCAGCTCACCACCGAACAGTAGGATCCTGAACTATGGCTACACCTTC. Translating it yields CASSPPNSRILNYGYTF.

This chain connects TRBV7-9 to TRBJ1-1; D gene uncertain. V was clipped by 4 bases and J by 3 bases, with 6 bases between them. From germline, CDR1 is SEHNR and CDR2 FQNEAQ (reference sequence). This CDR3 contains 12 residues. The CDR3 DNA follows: TGTGCCAGCAGCTGGAGTCACACTGAAGCTTTCTTT. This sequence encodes CASSWSHTEAFF.

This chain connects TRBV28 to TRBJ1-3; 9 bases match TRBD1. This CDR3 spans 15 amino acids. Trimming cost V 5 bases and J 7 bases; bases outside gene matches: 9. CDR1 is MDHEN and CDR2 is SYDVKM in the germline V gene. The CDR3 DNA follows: TGTGCCAGCAGTAGGACAGGGGTAATTAGCAACACCATATATTTT. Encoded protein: CASSRTGVISNTIYF.

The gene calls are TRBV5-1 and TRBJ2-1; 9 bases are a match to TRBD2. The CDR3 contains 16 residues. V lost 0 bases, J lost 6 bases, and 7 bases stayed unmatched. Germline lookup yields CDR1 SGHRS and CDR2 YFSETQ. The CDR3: CASSLVGTSRSNEQFF. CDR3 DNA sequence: TGCGCCAGCAGCTTGGTGGGGACTAGCCGGTCCAATGAGCAGTTCTTC.

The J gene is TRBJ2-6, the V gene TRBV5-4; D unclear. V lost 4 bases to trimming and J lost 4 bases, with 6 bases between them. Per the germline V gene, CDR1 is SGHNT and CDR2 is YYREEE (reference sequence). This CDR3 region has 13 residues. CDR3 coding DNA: TGTGCCAGCAGCAGCACCGGGGCCAACGTCCTGACTTTC. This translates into CASSSTGANVLTF.

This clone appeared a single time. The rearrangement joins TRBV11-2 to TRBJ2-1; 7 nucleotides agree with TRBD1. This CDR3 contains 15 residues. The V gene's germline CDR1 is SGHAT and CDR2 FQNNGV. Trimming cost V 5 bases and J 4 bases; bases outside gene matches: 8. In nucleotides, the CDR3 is TGTGCCAGCAGCCTCTTCGGGACAGCATACAATGAGCAGTTCTTC. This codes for CASSLFGTAYNEQFF.

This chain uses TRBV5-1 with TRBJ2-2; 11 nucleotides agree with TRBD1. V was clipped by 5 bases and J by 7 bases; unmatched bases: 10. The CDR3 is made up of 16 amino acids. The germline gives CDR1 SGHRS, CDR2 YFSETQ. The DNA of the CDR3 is TGCGCCAGCAGAAATGGACAGGGGGCACGAGACGGGGAGCTGTTTTTT. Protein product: CASRNGQGARDGELFF.

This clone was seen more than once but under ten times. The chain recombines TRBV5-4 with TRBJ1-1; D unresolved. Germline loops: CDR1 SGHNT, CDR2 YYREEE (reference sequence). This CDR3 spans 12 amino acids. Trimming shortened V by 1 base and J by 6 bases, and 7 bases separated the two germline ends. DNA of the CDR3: TGTGCCAGCAGCTTGTATGAGGCTGAAGCTTTCTTT. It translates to CASSLYEAEAFF. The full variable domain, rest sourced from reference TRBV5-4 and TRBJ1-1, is ETGVTQSPTHLIKTRGQQVTLRCSSQSGHNTVSWYQQALGQGPQFIFQYYREEENGRGNFPPRFSGLQFPNYSSELNVNALELDDSALYLCASSLYEAEAFFGQGTRLTVV.

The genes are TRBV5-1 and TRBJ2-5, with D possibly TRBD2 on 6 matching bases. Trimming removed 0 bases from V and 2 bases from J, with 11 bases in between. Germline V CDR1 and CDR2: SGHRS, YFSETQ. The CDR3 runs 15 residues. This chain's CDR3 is CASSLEAGRQETQYF. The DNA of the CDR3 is TGCGCCAGCAGCTTGGAGGCGGGGAGGCAAGAGACCCAGTACTTC.

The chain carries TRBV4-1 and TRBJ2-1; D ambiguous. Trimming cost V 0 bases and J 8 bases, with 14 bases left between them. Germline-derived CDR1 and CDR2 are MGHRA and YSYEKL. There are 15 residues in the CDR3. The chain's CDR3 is CASSQDPGSFDEQFF. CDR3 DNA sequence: TGCGCCAGCAGCCAAGACCCGGGTAGCTTCGATGAGCAGTTCTTC.

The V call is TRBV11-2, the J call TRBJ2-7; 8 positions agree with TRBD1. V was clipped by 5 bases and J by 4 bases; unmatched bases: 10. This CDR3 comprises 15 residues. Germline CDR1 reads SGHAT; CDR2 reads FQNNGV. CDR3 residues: CASSTSDRVTYEQYF. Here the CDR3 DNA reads TGTGCCAGCAGCACTTCGGACAGGGTGACTTACGAGCAGTACTTC.

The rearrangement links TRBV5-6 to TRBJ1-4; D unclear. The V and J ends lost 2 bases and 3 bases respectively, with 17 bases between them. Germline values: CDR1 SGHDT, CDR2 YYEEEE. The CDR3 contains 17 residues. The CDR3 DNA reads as TGTGCCAGCAGCTTTTTCTTTCGTCCGTCGCCTAATGAAAAACTGTTTTTT. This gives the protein CASSFFFRPSPNEKLFF.

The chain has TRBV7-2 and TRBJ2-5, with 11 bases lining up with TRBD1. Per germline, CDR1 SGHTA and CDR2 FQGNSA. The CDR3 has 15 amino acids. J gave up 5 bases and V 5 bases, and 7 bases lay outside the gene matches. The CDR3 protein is CASSILGTGGETQYF. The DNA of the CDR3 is TGTGCCAGCAGCATACTCGGGACAGGGGGGGAGACCCAGTACTTC.

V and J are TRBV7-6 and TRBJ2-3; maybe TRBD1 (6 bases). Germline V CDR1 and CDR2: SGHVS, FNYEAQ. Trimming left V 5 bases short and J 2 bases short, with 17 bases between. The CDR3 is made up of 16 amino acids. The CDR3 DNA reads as TGTGCCAGCAGCCCACCTTTGAGGGGGTACACAGATACGCAGTATTTT. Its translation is CASSPPLRGYTDTQYF.

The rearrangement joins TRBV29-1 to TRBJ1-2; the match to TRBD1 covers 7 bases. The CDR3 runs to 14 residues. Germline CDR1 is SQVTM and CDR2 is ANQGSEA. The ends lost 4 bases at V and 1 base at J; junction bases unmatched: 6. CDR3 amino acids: CSVAGTEDNYGYTF. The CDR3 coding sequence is TGCAGCGTTGCTGGGACAGAAGATAACTATGGCTACACCTTC.

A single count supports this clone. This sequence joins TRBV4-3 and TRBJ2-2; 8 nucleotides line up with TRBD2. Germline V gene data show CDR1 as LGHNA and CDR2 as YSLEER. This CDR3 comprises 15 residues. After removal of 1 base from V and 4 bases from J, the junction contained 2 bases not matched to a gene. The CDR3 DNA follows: TGCGCCAGCAGCCAAGGTCGGGGGGGCACCGGGGAGCTGTTTTTT. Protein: CASSQGRGGTGELFF.

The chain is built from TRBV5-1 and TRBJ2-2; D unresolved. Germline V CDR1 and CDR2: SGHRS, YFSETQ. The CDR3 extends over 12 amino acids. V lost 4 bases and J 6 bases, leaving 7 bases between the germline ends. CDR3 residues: CASSPGAGELFF. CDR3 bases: TGCGCCAGCAGCCCGGGCGCCGGGGAGCTGTTTTTT.

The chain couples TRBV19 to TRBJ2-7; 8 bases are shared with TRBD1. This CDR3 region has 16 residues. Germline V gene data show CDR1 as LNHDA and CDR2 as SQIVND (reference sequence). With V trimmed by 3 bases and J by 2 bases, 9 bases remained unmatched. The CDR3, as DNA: TGTGCCAGTAGTATGAGGCAGGGACAGGAGACCTACGAGCAGTACTTC. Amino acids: CASSMRQGQETYEQYF.

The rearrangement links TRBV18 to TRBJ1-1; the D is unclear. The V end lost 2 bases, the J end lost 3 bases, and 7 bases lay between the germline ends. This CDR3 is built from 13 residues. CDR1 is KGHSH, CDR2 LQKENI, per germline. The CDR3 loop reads CASSPGRDTEAFF. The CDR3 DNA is TGTGCCAGCTCACCAGGGCGGGACACTGAAGCTTTCTTT.

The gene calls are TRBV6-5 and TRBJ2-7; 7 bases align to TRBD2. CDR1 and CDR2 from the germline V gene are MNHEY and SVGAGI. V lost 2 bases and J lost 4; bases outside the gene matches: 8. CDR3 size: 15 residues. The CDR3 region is CASSYRPGLPYEQYF. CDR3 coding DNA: TGTGCCAGCAGTTACCGACCGGGACTACCTTACGAGCAGTACTTC.